The entry that follows covers one T cell receptor (beta chain) sequence. The specificity of this receptor is unknown. Base qualities are missing; no much larger clone stands one base away. The data are from a study of cytotoxic CD8 clonotypes in ibrutinib-treated CLL (dated by TCRdb to about 2021). Describing the broader study: The cohort had about a dozen relapsed/refractory and roughly 14 treatment-naive patients; under 18 were IGHV unmutated. Partial responses were observed in roughly 24 patients and complete responses in 2; after a median follow-up of 68 months, remission was maintained in roughly 14 patients and progression was observed in approximately twelve. On average, each sample had about 260,000 productive templates and tens of thousands of productive rearrangements. Longitudinal samples were available for 26 of the 86 trial participants. Cryopreserved peripheral blood mononuclear cells were collected before treatment, at response, and at either disease progression or sustained remission. The response samples were drawn at a median of roughly twelve months into treatment, with a range of about 6 to 40 months. General findings and caveats noted by the study authors: Public clonotypes were rare and either contracted or stayed stable during treatment, and the rise in clonality at ibrutinib response reflected the expansion of private clonotypes. Sampling times were not matched between patients in sustained remission and patients whose disease was progressing, and lymph node repertoires were not examined. Clonality increased at ibrutinib response, stayed stable in sustained remission, and fell back toward baseline at progression. Baseline clonality was found to be higher than that of age-matched healthy donors and was strongly correlated with circulating CD8+ T-cell counts.

Each clonotype received, on average, around 9.6x coverage in deep resolution sequencing performed on a MiSeq, where the target depth lay between 1 in 1 million and 1 in 200,000 T cells. The immunoSEQ hsTCRB Kit was used to generate the TCR beta libraries. Per the original workflow: ImmunoSEQ Data Assistant and ImmunoSEQ Analyzer were used for data analysis, and V, D and J genes were assigned according to IMGT definitions. Clonality, which ranges from 0 to 1, was calculated as one minus the normalized Shannon entropy of productive rearrangement frequencies. Public clonotype analysis was restricted to overrepresented clonotypes comprising at least 0.05% of each patient's repertoire. Repertoires from some 14 age-matched healthy donors in immuneACCESS were used as clonality controls. TCRdb holds this immuneACCESS table with in-frame rearrangements only. Some clones are missing; in checked studies, unresolved V genes explain under half, and the rest has no known cause. Clone size and V and J calls were adopted from that table, with D and trimming inferred from the DNA. The sample table records some 7,000 clones; around 80% of these occur just once. The ten largest account for more than 3.5% of the sample.

For TCR beta library preparation, around 1.9 micrograms of genomic DNA were extracted from the cryopreserved PBMCs. High-throughput TCR beta sequencing was performed on longitudinal blood samples from CLL patients receiving ibrutinib monotherapy. The patients took part in an open-label, single-center phase 2 trial of ibrutinib monotherapy. V is pared back by 2 bases and J by 6 bases, with 11 bases lying between the germline termini. The CDR3 measures 13 amino acids from cysteine to phenylalanine. The DNA shown is the 39-base CDR3, in frame from base 1. Per the germline V gene, MDHEN is the CDR1 and SYDVKM is the CDR2.

This sequence was found in a human donor with chronic lymphocytic leukemia. This chain joins TRBV28 to TRBJ2-7, with an unclear D gene assignment. This sample comprised PBMCs, obtained before ibrutinib treatment. The nucleotide sequence is TGTGCCAGCAGTTTACCCTATAATCGCGAGCAGTACTTC. The resulting protein is CASSLPYNREQYF.